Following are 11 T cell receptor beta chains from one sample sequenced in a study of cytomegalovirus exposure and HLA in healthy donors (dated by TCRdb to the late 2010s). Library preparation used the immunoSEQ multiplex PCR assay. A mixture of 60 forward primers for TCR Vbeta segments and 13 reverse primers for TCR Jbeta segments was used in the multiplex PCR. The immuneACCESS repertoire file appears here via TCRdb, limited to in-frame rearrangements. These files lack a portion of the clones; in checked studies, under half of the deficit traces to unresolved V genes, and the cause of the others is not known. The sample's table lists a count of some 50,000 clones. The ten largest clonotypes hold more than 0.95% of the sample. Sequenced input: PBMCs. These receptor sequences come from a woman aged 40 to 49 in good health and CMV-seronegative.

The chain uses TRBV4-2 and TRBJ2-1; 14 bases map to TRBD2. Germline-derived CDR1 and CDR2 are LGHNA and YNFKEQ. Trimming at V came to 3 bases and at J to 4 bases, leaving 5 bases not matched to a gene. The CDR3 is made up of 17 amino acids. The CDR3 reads CASSQLGTSGRYNEQFF. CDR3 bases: TGTGCCAGCAGCCAGCTAGGGACTAGCGGGAGATACAATGAGCAGTTCTTC.

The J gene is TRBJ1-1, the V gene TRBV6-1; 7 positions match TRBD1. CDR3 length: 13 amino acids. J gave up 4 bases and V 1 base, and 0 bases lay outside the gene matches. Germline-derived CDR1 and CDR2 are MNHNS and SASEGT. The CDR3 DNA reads TGTGCCAGCAGTGAAGGGACAGGCACTGAAGCTTTCTTT. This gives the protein CASSEGTGTEAFF.

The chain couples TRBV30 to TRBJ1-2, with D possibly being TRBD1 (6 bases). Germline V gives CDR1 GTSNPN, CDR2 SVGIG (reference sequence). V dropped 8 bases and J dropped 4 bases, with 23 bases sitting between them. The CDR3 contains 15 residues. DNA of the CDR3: TGTGCCGGGACCCTTAGGGGGGGGCGCCTCTATGGCTACACCTTC. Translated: CAGTLRGGRLYGYTF.

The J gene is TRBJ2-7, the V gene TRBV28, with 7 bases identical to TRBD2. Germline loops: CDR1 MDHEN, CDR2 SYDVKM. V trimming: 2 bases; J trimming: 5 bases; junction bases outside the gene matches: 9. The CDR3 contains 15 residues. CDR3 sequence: CASSLGAGDRDEQYF. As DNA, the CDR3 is TGTGCCAGCAGTTTAGGGGCGGGAGATCGCGACGAGCAGTACTTC.

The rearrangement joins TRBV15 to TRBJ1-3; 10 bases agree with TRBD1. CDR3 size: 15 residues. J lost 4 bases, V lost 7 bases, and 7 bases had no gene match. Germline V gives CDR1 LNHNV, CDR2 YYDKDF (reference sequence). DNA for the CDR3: TGTGCCACCAACCCGGACAGGGGGTACGGAAACACCATATATTTT. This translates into CATNPDRGYGNTIYF. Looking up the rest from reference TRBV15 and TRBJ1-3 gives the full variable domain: DAMVIQNPRYQVTQFGKPVTLSCSQTLNHNVMYWYQQKSSQAPKLLFHYYDKDFNNEADTPDNFQSRRPNTSFCFLDIRSPGLGDTAMYLCATNPDRGYGNTIYFGEGSWLTVV.

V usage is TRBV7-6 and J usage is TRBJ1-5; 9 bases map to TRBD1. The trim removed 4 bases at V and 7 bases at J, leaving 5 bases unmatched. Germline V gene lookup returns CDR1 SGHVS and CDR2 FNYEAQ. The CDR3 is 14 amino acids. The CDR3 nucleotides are TGTGCCAGCAGCTCCGGGACAGGGCGGCAGCCCCAGCATTTT. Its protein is CASSSGTGRQPQHF.

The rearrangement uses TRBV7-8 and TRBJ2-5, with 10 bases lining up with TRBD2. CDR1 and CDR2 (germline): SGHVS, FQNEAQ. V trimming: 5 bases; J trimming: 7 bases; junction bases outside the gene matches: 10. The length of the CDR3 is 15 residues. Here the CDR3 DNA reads TGTGCCAGCAGCCTCAGGACTAGCGGAGTTCCGACCCAGTACTTC. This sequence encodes CASSLRTSGVPTQYF.

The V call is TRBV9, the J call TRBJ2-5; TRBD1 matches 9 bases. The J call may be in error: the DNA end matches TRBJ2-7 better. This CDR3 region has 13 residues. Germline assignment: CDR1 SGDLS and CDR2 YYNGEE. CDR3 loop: CASSRTGAGEQYF. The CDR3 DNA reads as TGTGCCAGCAGCCGGACAGGGGCGGGCGAGCAGTACTTC.

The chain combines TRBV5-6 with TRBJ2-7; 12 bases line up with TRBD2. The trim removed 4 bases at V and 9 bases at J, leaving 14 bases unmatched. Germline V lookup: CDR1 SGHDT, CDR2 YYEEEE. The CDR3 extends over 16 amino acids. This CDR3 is CASSVGGRTSGNRQYF. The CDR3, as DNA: TGTGCCAGCAGCGTGGGGGGTAGGACTAGCGGGAACAGGCAGTACTTC. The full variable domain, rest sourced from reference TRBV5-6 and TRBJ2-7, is DAGVTQSPTHLIKTRGQQVTLRCSPKSGHDTVSWYQQALGQGPQFIFQYYEEEERQRGNFPDRFSGHQFPNYSSELNVNALLLGDSALYLCASSVGGRTSGNRQYFGPGTRLTVT.

CDR3 DNA sequence: TGTGCCAGCAGCTTAGTACCAGCCTACGAGCAGTACTTC. Translating it yields CASSLVPAYEQYF. The chain combines TRBV7-9 with TRBJ2-7; D gene ambiguous. Trimming stripped 1 base from V and 2 bases from J, with 6 bases between. This CDR3 region has 13 residues. In germline, CDR1 is SEHNR, CDR2 FQNEAQ (reference sequence).

CDR3 bases: TGCGCCAGCAGCCAAGACATCCCCTACGAGCAGTACTTC. It yields the protein CASSQDIPYEQYF. The J gene is TRBJ2-7, the V gene TRBV4-3; D is unresolved. This CDR3 is 13 amino acids long. Germline CDR1 LGHNA, CDR2 YSLEER. Trimming stripped 0 bases from V and 2 bases from J, with 5 bases between.